This T cell receptor (beta chain) is drawn from a study of blood T cells in healthy people across ages. A sample-barcoded 5' primer and a J-beta primer mix were used in a second PCR of about 7 to 11 cycles. Every molecule of cDNA carried a tag from a template-switch adaptor with 12 random nucleotides. TCRdb reprocessed the 5' RACE reads via MiXCR and lists one record per CDR3 protein. The table has about 930,000 distinct CDR3 sequences, about 29% seen once; the top ten hold roughly 10%. Germline CDR1 SGHDT, CDR2 YYEEEE. V was clipped by 4 bases and J by 0 bases, with 13 bases between them. This CDR3 comprises 15 residues. This clonotype was counted many times. The sample also formed part of further work on T cells of mothers and their children. In that study: The people who donated were a few healthy Caucasian mothers and their six children.

This TCR was sampled from a woman between 40 and 50 years old in good health. The sample comprised blood. This rearrangement joins TRBV5-6 to TRBJ2-5; D is undetermined. The CDR3 here is CASSRDLRNQETQYF. The CDR3 DNA is TGTGCCAGCAGCCGCGATTTAAGGAACCAAGAGACCCAGTACTTC.